The present T cell receptor beta chain was sequenced within a study of vaccination and CD4 T cells after COVID-19. Study at large: Convalescent patients had positive nasal swab PCR results for SARS-CoV-2. Disease was mild in several and severe in one. A CEFX pool, an HIV-1 Nef pool, or else no peptide went into the control cultures.

The Oncomine TCR Beta short-read assay was applied to DNA of cultured CD4+ T cells. Each CDR3 protein is one row after TCRdb ran MiXCR on the PCR reads. The sample holds under 20,000 distinct CDR3 sequences; 45% to 65% are singletons and the top ten take roughly 20%. The treatment denotes: roughly 10-day PBMC culture with coronavirus spike peptide pools or control peptides (ViraFEST assay). Wells that each held about 2 million PBMCs were cultured with roughly 9.8 IU/ml IL-2 and roughly 10 ug/ml peptide pools. This CDR3 region has 13 residues. With 5 bases removed from V and 0 bases from J, the gap between germline ends came to 8 bases. Per the germline V gene, CDR1 is SGHKS and CDR2 is YYEKEE (reference sequence). With regard to this clonotype: The antigen is unknown.

The input for sequencing was CD4+ T cells from blood, cultured in vitro, taken before SARS-CoV-2 vaccination. This receptor was taken from a human donor who had recovered from COVID-19. The chain employs TRBV5-5 and TRBJ1-1; D unclear. This CDR3 is CASRGYVNTEAFF. CDR3 bases: TGTGCCAGCAGGGGTTACGTGAACACTGAAGCTTTCTTT.